This TCR beta chain was captured in a study of shared clonotypes between healthy human individuals. Regarding the study as a whole: When naive CD4 clonotypes were compared across several donors, about 5% were shared. Sample collection involved blood only; tissue repertoires are likely different.

Points on this clone: Antigen specificity is unknown.

CD8 cells regarded as naive lacked CD45RO, were positively chosen for CCR7, and omitted terminally differentiated effector memory CD45RA+ cells. Nashville, Tennessee was home to all donors, who were Caucasian adults. Trimming pared 5 bases from V and 2 bases from J, leaving 12 bases between. The CDR3 has 14 residues. CDR1 SGHVS and CDR2 FNYEAQ come from the germline V gene. The deep-level immunoSEQ assay was used. Generated by immunoSEQ multiplex PCR, the TCRdb table keeps only in-frame clones and is missing some. The sample shows around 2,000,000 clones, about 95% of them seen only once. The sequence was collected from a man aged 18 to 29 in good health. Sequences were obtained from naive CD8+ T cells sorted from blood. The chain combines TRBV7-6 with TRBJ1-1; no definite D call. The CDR3 here is CASSPGLGNTEAFF. The CDR3 region has the DNA TGTGCCAGCAGCCCGGGTCTCGGAAACACTGAAGCTTTCTTT. Complete variable domain (other parts from reference TRBV7-6 and TRBJ1-1): GAGVSQSPRYKVTKRGQDVALRCDPISGHVSLYWYRQALGQGPEFLTYFNYEAQQDKSGLPNDRFSAERPEGSISTLTIQRTEQRDSAMYRCASSPGLGNTEAFFGQGTRLTVV.